This T cell receptor (beta chain) was captured in a study of tumor and adjacent non-tumor tissue in lung cancer. Background on the study: The patients, approximately nine men and a handful of women, were roughly 30 to 80 with stage I to III disease. On average, productive TCRbeta reads reached a few million per sample.

This sample's RNA came from whole unsorted tissue. More than 3 cm separated this lung sample from the edge of the tumor. As for this clonotype: Its antigen is undetermined. The junction and the germline gene differ at one end; a read error may be behind it.

TCRbeta libraries were built with three rounds of nested PCR, modified from ARM-PCR. MiXCR was run by TCRdb on the multiplex PCR reads, yielding one entry per CDR3 protein. The sample shows 80,000 to 100,000 distinct CDR3 sequences, 75% to 85% of them seen only once. This CDR3 is 15 amino acids long. Germline V gene lookup returns CDR1 SGHAT and CDR2 FQNNGV. Study observations and caveats: Tumor TCR diversity, when higher, was linked to shorter survival.

The gene calls are TRBV11-2 and TRBJ1-1, with D uncertain. Source material: distant non-tumor lung tissue. The source of this sequence is a man aged 55 to 70 with small cell lung cancer. The chain's CDR3 is CASSLGPEENTEALF. For the CDR3, the DNA is TGTGCCAGCAGCCTAGGCCCCGAGGAGAACACTGAAGCTCTCTTT.